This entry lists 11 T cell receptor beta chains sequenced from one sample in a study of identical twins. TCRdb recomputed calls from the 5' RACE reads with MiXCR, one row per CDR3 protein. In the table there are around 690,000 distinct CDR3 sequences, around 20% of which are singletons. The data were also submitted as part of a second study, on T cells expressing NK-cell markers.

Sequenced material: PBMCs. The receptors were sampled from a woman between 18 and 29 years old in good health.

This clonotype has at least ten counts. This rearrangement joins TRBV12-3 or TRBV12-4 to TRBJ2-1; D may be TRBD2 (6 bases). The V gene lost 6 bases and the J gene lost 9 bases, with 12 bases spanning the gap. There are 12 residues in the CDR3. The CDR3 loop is CASSPPGGEQFF. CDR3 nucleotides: TGTGCCAGCAGCCCGCCCGGGGGTGAGCAGTTCTTC.

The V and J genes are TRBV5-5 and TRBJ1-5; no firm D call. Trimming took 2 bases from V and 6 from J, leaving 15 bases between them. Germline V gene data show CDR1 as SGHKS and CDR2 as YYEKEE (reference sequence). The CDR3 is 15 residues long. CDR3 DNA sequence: TGTGCCAGCAGCTTTACGCCCCGTCGGGGTCAGCCCCAGCATTTT. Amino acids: CASSFTPRRGQPQHF.

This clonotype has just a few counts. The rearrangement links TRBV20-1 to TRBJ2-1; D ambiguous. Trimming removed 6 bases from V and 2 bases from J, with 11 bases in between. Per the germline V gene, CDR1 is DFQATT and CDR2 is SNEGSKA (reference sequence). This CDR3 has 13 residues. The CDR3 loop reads CSASPPAYNEQFF. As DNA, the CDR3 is TGCAGTGCCAGCCCGCCTGCCTACAATGAGCAGTTCTTC.

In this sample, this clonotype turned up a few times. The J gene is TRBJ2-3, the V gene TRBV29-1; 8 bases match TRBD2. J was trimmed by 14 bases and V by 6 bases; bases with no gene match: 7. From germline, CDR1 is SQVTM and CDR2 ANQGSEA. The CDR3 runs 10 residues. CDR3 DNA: TGCAGCGTCGGGGAGCGGGAGTTGTATTTT. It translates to CSVGERELYF.

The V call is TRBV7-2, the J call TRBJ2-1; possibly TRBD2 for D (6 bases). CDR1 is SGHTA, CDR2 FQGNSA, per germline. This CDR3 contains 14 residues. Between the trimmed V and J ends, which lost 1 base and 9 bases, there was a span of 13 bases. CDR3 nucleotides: TGTGCCAGCAGCTTAGTAAAAGCGGGCGGTGAGCAGTTCTTC. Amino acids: CASSLVKAGGEQFF.

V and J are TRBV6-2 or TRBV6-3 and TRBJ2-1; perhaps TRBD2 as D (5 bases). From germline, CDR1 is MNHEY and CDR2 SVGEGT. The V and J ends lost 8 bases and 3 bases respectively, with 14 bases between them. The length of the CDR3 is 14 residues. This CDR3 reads CASAFIGSYNEQFF. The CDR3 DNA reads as TGTGCCAGCGCGTTTATAGGGAGCTACAATGAGCAGTTCTTC.

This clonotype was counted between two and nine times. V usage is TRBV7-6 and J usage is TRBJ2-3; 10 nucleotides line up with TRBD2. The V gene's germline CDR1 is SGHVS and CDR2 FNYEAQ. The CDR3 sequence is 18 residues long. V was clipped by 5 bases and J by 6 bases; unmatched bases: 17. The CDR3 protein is CASSPSLVAGGSSDTQYF. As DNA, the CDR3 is TGTGCCAGCAGCCCTAGCCTCGTAGCGGGGGGTTCGAGCGATACGCAGTATTTT.

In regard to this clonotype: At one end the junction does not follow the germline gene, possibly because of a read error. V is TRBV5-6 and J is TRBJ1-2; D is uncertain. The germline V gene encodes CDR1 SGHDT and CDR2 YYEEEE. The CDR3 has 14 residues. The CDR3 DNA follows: TGTGCCAACAGCTTGGCCGGCAGTGACTATGGCTACACCTTC. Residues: CANSLAGSDYGYTF.

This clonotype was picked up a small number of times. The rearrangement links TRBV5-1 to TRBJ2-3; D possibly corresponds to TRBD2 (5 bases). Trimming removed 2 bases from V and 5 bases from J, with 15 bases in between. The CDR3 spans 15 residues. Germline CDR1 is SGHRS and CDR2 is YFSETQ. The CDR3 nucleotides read TGCGCCAGCAGCTTAGGAGGCAGGTCGGAAGATACGCAGTATTTT. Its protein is CASSLGGRSEDTQYF.

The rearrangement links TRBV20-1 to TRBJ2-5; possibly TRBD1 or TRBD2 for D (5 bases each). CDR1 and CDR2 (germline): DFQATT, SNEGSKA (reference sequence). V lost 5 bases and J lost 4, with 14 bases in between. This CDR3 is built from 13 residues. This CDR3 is CSAQGPVRETQYF. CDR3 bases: TGCAGTGCTCAGGGACCTGTACGAGAGACCCAGTACTTC.

The CDR3 spells CASSSIFSGLAGEGGKNIQYF. In DNA form, the CDR3 reads TGTGCCAGCAGCTCCATATTCTCGGGACTAGCGGGAGAGGGGGGCAAAAACATTCAGTACTTC. The gene calls are TRBV11-3 and TRBJ2-4, with 14 bases matching TRBD2. CDR1 and CDR2 (germline): SGHNT, YENEEA. J was trimmed by 3 bases and V by 4 bases; bases with no gene match: 17. There are 21 residues in the CDR3.